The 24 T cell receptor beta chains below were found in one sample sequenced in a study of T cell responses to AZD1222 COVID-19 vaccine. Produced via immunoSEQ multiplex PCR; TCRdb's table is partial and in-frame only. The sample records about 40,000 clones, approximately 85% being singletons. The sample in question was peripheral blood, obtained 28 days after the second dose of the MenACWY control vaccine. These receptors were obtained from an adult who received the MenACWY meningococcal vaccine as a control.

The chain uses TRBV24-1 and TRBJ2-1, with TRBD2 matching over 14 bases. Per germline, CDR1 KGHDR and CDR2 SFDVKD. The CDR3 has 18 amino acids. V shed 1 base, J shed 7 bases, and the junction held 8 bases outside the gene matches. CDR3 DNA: TGTGCCACCAGTGATTTAGTGCCCGGGACTAGCGGGAGAAATGAGCAGTTCTTC. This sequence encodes CATSDLVPGTSGRNEQFF.

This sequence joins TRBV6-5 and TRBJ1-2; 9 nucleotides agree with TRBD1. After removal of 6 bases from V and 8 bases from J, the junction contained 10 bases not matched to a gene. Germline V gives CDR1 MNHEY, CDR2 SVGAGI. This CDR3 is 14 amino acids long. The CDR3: CASSRRDRVRGYTF. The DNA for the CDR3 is TGTGCCAGCAGCCGCCGGGACAGGGTTAGAGGCTACACCTTC.

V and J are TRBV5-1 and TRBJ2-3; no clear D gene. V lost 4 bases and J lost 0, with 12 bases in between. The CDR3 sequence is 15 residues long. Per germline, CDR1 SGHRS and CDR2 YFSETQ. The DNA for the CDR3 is TGCGCCAGCAGCCGCCTACCCGGGAGCACAGATACGCAGTATTTT. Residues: CASSRLPGSTDTQYF.

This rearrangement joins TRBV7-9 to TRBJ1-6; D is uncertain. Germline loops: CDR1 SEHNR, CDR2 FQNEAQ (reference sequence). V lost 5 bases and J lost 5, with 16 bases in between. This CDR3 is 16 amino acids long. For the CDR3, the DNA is TGTGCCAGCAGCCGCGACACCTCCAACGATAATTCACCCCTCCACTTT. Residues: CASSRDTSNDNSPLHF.

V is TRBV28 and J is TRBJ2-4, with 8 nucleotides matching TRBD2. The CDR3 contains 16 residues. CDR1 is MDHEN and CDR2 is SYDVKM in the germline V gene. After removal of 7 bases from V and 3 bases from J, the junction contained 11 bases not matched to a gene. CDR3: CASTHGGVTGKNIQYF. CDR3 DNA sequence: TGTGCCAGCACTCACGGGGGGGTAACTGGCAAAAACATTCAGTACTTC.

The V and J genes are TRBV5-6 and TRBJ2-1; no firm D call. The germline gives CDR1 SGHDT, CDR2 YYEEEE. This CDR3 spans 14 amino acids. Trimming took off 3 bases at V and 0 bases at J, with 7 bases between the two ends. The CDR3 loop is CASSSRVSYNEQFF. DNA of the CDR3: TGTGCCAGCAGCTCTCGGGTCTCCTACAATGAGCAGTTCTTC.

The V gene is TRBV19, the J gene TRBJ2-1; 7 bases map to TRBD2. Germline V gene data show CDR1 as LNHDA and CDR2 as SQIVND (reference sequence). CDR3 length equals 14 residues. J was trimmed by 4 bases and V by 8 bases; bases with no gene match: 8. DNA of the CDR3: TGTGCCAGTCGCCCCAGCGGGGCTTACAATGAGCAGTTCTTC. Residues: CASRPSGAYNEQFF. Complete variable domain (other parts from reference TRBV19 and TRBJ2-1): DGGITQSPKYLFRKEGQNVTLSCEQNLNHDAMYWYRQDPGQGLRLIYYSQIVNDFQKGDIAEGYSVSREKKESFPLTVTSAQKNPTAFYLCASRPSGAYNEQFFGPGTRLTVL.

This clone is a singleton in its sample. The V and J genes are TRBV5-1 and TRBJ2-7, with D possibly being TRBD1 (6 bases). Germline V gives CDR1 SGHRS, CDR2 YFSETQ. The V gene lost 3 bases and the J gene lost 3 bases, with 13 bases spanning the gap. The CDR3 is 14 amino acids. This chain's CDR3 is CASSSGQLDYEQYF. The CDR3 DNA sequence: TGCGCCAGCAGCTCAGGACAGTTGGACTACGAGCAGTACTTC. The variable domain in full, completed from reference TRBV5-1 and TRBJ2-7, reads KAGVTQTPRYLIKTRGQQVTLSCSPISGHRSVSWYQQTPGQGLQFLFEYFSETQRNKGNFPGRFSGRQFSNSRSEMNVSTLELGDSALYLCASSSGQLDYEQYFGPGTRLTVT.

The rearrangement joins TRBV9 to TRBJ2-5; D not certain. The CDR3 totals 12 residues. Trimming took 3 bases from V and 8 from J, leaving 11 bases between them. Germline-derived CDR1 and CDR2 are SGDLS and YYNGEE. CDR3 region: CASSDGVRTQYF. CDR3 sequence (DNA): TGTGCCAGCAGCGACGGTGTACGCACCCAGTACTTC.

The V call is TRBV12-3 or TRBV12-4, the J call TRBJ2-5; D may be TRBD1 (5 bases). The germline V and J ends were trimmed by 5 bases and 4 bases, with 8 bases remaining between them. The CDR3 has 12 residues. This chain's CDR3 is CASSRTIETQYF. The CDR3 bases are TGTGCCAGCAGTCGGACAATAGAGACCCAGTACTTC.

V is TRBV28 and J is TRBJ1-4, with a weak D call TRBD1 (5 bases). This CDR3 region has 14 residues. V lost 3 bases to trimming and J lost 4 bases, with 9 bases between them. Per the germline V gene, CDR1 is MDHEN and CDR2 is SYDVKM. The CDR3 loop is CASSFQGGNEKLFF. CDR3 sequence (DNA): TGTGCCAGCAGTTTCCAGGGCGGTAATGAAAAACTGTTTTTT. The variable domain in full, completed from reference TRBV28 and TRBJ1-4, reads DVKVTQSSRYLVKRTGEKVFLECVQDMDHENMFWYRQDPGLGLRLIYFSYDVKMKEKGDIPEGYSVSREKKERFSLILESASTNQTSMYLCASSFQGGNEKLFFGSGTQLSVL.

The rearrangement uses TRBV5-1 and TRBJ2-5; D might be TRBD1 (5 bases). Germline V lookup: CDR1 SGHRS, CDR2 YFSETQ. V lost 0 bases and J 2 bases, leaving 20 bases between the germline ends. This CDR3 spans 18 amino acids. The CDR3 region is CASSLGARQGIPQETQYF. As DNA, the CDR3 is TGCGCCAGCAGCTTGGGGGCGCGTCAGGGTATCCCTCAAGAGACCCAGTACTTC.

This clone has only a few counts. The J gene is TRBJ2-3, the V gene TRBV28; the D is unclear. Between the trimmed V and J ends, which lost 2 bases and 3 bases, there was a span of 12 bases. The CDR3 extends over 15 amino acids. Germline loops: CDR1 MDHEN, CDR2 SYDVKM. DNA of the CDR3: TGTGCCAGCAGTTTACTGGGTCGGGCGACAGATACGCAGTATTTT. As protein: CASSLLGRATDTQYF.

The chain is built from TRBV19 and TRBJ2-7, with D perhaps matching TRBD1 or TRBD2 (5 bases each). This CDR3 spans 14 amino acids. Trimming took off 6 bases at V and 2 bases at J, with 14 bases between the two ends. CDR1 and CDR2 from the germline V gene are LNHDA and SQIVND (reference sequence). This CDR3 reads CASRDPGRTYEQYF. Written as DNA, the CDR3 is TGTGCCAGTAGAGATCCGGGACGGACCTACGAGCAGTACTTC. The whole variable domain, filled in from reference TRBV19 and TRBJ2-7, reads DGGITQSPKYLFRKEGQNVTLSCEQNLNHDAMYWYRQDPGQGLRLIYYSQIVNDFQKGDIAEGYSVSREKKESFPLTVTSAQKNPTAFYLCASRDPGRTYEQYFGPGTRLTVT.

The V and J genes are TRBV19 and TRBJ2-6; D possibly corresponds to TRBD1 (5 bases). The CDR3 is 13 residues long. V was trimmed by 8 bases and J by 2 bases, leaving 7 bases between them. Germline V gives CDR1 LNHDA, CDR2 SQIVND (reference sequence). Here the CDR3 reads CASWGPGANVLTF. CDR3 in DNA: TGTGCCAGTTGGGGCCCTGGGGCCAACGTCCTGACTTTC.

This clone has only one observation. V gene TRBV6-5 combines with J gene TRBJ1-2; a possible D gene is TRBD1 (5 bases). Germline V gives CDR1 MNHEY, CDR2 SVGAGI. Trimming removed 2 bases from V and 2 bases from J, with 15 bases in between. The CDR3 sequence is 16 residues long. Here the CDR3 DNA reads TGTGCCAGCAGTTACGGGGCTGGGGCGAGAAACTATGGCTACACCTTC. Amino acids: CASSYGAGARNYGYTF.

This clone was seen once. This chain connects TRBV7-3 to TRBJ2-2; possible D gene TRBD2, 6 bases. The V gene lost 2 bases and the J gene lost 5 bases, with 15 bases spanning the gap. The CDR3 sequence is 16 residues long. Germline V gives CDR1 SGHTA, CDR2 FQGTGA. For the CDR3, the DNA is TGTGCCAGCAGCTTAGGAGGGTATGGAGTTACCGGGGAGCTGTTTTTT. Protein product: CASSLGGYGVTGELFF.

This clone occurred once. The CDR3 reads CASSYSIYSPWEGYTF. The DNA of the CDR3 is TGTGCCAGCAGTTACTCGATATATAGCCCTTGGGAGGGCTACACCTTC. The chain uses TRBV6-5 and TRBJ1-2; D ambiguous. Trimming stripped 0 bases from V and 8 bases from J, with 19 bases between. CDR1 and CDR2 from the germline V gene are MNHEY and SVGAGI. The length of the CDR3 is 16 residues.

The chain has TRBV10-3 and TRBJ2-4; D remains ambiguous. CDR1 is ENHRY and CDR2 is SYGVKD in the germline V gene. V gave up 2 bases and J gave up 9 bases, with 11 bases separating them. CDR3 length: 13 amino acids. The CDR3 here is CAISEDPWGIQYF. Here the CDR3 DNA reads TGTGCCATCAGTGAGGACCCCTGGGGCATTCAGTACTTC.

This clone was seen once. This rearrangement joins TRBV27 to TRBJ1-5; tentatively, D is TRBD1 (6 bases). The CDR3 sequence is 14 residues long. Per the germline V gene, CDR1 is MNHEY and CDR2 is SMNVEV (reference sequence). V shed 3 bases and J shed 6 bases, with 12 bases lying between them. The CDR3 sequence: CASSLSQGSQPQHF. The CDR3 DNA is TGTGCCAGCAGTTTGTCCCAGGGGAGTCAGCCCCAGCATTTT.

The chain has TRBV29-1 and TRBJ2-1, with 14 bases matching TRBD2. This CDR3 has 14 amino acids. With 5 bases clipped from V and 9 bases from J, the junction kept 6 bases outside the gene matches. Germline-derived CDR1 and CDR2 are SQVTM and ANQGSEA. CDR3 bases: TGCAGCGTTCGACTAGCGGGAGGGCCGAGTGAGCAGTTCTTC. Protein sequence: CSVRLAGGPSEQFF.

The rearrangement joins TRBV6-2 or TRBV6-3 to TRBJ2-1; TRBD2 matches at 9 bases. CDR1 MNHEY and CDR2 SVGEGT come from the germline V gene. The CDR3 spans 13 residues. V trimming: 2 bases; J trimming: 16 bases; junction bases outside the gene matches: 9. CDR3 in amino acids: CASSYRSEREAFF. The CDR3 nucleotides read TGTGCCAGCAGTTACCGTTCGGAGCGGGAGGCTTTCTTC.

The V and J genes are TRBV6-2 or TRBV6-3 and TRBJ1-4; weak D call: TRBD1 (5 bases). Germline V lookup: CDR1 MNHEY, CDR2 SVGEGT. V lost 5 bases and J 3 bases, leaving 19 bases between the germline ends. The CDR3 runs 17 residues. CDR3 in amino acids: CASSPNNPGISNEKLFF. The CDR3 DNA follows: TGTGCCAGCAGTCCGAATAACCCAGGGATATCTAATGAAAAACTGTTTTTT.

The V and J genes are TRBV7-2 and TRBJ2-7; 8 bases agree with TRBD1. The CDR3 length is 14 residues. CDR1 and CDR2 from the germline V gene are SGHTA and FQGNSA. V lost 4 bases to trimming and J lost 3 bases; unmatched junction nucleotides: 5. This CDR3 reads CASSSQTGVYEQYF. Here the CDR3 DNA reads TGTGCCAGCAGCTCTCAGACAGGGGTCTACGAGCAGTACTTC.